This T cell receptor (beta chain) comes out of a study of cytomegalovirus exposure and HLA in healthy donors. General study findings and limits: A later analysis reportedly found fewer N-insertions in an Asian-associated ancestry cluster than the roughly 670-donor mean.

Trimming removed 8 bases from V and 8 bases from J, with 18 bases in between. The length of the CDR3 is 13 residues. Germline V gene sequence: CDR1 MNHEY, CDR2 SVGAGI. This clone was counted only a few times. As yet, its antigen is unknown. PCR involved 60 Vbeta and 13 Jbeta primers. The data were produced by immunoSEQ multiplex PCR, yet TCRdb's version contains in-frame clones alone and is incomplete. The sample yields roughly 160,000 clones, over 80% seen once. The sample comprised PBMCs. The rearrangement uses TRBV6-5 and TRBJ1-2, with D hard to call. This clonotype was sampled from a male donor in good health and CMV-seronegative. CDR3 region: CASVREGLQGYTF. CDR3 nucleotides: TGTGCCAGCGTCCGGGAGGGTTTACAGGGCTACACCTTC.